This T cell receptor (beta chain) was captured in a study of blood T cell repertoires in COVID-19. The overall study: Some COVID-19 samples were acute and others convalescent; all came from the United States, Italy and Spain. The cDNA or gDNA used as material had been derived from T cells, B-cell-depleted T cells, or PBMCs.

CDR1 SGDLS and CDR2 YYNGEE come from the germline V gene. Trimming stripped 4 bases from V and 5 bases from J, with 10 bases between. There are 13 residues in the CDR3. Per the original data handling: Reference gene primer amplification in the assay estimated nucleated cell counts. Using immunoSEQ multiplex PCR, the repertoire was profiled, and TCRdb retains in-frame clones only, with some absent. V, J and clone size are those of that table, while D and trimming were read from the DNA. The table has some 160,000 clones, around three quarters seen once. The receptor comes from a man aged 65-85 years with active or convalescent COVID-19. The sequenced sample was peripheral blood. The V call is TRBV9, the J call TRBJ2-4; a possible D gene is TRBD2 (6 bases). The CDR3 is CASSTGTENIQYF. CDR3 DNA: TGTGCCAGCAGCACCGGGACTGAAAACATTCAGTACTTC.